This T cell receptor beta chain was retrieved from a study of blood T cell repertoires in COVID-19. About the research overall: COVID-19 samples, acute and convalescent, were from the United States, Italy and Spain.

This table comes from immunoSEQ multiplex PCR, and its TCRdb copy is limited to in-frame clones, with some not included. The data contain approximately 300,000 clones, roughly 90% of them singletons. This clone was seen a single time. One Seattle source followed patients from active infection through their disease course. The sequence derives from a woman in her twenties or thirties with COVID-19, enrolled during active disease. Sequencing was done on a sample of peripheral blood.

DNA for the CDR3: TGTGCCAGCAACCTCTTAGTGAGGGGGCTGAACACTGAAGCTTTCTTT. Protein sequence: CASNLLVRGLNTEAFF. The chain recombines TRBV11-2 with TRBJ1-1, with 7 bases fitting TRBD1. The CDR3 is made up of 16 amino acids. V dropped 7 bases and J dropped 0; count of bases not matched to a gene: 11. Germline V gene lookup returns CDR1 SGHAT and CDR2 FQNNGV. The full variable domain, with the rest looked up from reference TRBV11-2 and TRBJ1-1, is EAGVAQSPRYKIIEKRQSVAFWCNPISGHATLYWYQQILGQGPKLLIQFQNNGVVDDSQLPKDRFSAERLKGVDSTLKIQPAKLEDSAVYLCASNLLVRGLNTEAFFGQGTRLTVV.